These 17 T cell receptor beta chains originate from one sample sequenced in a study of CD8 T cells in ankylosing spondylitis. MiXCR was run by TCRdb on the 5' RACE reads, yielding one entry per CDR3 protein. This sample carries some 71,000 distinct CDR3 sequences, roughly 5% of them seen once, and the ten largest clones take around 2%. The source material was blood, either unsorted or a sorted T cell fraction (not recorded which). Receptors originate from a male donor with ankylosing spondylitis or in good health (not recorded which).

This clonotype was observed many times. The chain employs TRBV7-6 and TRBJ2-1; TRBD1 is a possible D gene (6 bases). The CDR3 is 12 amino acids. Germline-derived CDR1 and CDR2 are SGHVS and FNYEAQ. The germline V and J ends were trimmed by 2 bases and 8 bases, with 7 bases remaining between them. CDR3 sequence: CASSLTGYEQFF. The CDR3 DNA reads as TGTGCCAGCAGCTTAACAGGGTATGAGCAGTTCTTC. Combining the CDR3 with reference TRBV7-6 and TRBJ2-1 gives the whole variable domain GAGVSQSPRYKVTKRGQDVALRCDPISGHVSLYWYRQALGQGPEFLTYFNYEAQQDKSGLPNDRFSAERPEGSISTLTIQRTEQRDSAMYRCASSLTGYEQFFGPGTRLTVL.

This clonotype was detected ten times or more. The DNA for the CDR3 is TGCAGCGGGGGGGCAACTGAGCAGTTCTTC. It translates to CSGGATEQFF. The J gene is TRBJ2-1, the V gene TRBV29-1; D might be TRBD1 or TRBD2, each matching 6 bases. V lost 7 bases, J lost 9 bases, and 10 bases lay in between. This CDR3 contains 10 residues. Germline CDR1 SQVTM, CDR2 ANQGSEA.

This clonotype showed up many times. The chain is built from TRBV7-6 and TRBJ2-1, with D unresolved. CDR1 and CDR2 from the germline V gene are SGHVS and FNYEAQ. This CDR3 comprises 13 residues. The germline V and J ends were trimmed by 5 bases and 7 bases, with 12 bases remaining between them. The CDR3 nucleotides are TGTGCCAGCAGCCCACCGGGTGGGAATGAGCAGTTCTTC. Its translation is CASSPPGGNEQFF.

This clonotype was observed many times. The chain is built from TRBV28 and TRBJ1-5; perhaps TRBD1 as D (6 bases). Trimming took off 4 bases at V and 4 bases at J, with 11 bases between the two ends. The CDR3 contains 14 residues. CDR1 MDHEN and CDR2 SYDVKM come from the germline V gene. This CDR3 is CASSWTVANQPQHF. CDR3 DNA sequence: TGTGCCAGCAGTTGGACAGTCGCTAATCAGCCCCAGCATTTT.

This clonotype was observed many times. V and J are TRBV29-1 and TRBJ2-3; the D is unclear. Per the germline V gene, CDR1 is SQVTM and CDR2 is ANQGSEA. CDR3 size: 11 residues. V lost 6 bases, J lost 7 bases, and 11 bases lay in between. The CDR3 loop is CSVGNMNTQYF. In DNA, the CDR3 is TGCAGCGTCGGAAACATGAATACGCAGTATTTT.

This clonotype appeared many times. The chain combines TRBV18 with TRBJ2-7; D is uncertain. CDR3 size: 14 residues. The V and J ends lost 3 bases and 2 bases respectively, with 11 bases between them. Germline CDR1 and CDR2: KGHSH and LQKENI. This CDR3 is CASSPGTETYEQYF. The CDR3, as DNA: TGTGCCAGCTCACCGGGCACGGAAACCTACGAGCAGTACTTC.

In its sample, this clonotype was seen a few times. This CDR3 is CSARRANGETQYF. The DNA for the CDR3 is TGCAGTGCGCGACGGGCTAATGGGGAGACCCAGTACTTC. The chain is built from TRBV20-1 and TRBJ2-5; D not resolved. Per germline, CDR1 DFQATT and CDR2 SNEGSKA (reference sequence). Trimming cost V 6 bases and J 5 bases, with 16 bases left between them. The CDR3 sequence is 13 residues long.

This clonotype was picked up many times. The chain couples TRBV15 to TRBJ1-5; TRBD1 might be the D (5 bases). Germline values: CDR1 LNHNV, CDR2 YYDKDF (reference sequence). The CDR3 spans 16 residues. V was shortened by 1 base and J by 0 bases, with 10 bases between the two germline ends. The CDR3 is CATSRGQFNSNQPQHF. Here the CDR3 DNA reads TGTGCCACCAGCAGAGGACAGTTCAATAGCAATCAGCCCCAGCATTTT.

This clonotype was seen many times. V and J are TRBV28 and TRBJ2-5; unclear D gene. The ends were cut back, 7 bases at V and 2 bases at J, with 8 bases in the middle. The CDR3 has 12 amino acids. Germline values: CDR1 MDHEN, CDR2 SYDVKM. The CDR3 DNA follows: TGTGCCAGCAATAAAGTTCAAGAGACCCAGTACTTC. Translated: CASNKVQETQYF. Complete variable domain (other parts from reference TRBV28 and TRBJ2-5): DVKVTQSSRYLVKRTGEKVFLECVQDMDHENMFWYRQDPGLGLRLIYFSYDVKMKEKGDIPEGYSVSREKKERFSLILESASTNQTSMYLCASNKVQETQYFGPGTRLLVL.

A remark on this clonotype: Being one base from a much bigger clone, this may be a read error. V and J are TRBV12-3 or TRBV12-4 and TRBJ2-2; D is undetermined. Trimming took 9 bases from V and 6 from J, leaving 8 bases between them. The CDR3 consists of 11 residues. CDR3 in amino acids: CARNKAGELFF. The DNA of the CDR3 is TGTGCCAGGAATAAGGCCGGGGAGCTGTTTTTT.

This clonotype was observed many times. This chain joins TRBV10-2 and TRBJ1-5; D not certain. The CDR3 runs 14 residues. V dropped 6 bases and J dropped 3 bases, with 12 bases sitting between them. From germline, CDR1 is WSHSY and CDR2 SAAADI. CDR3 in DNA: TGCGCCAGCAGCCCGGATACAGCCAATCAGCCCCAGCATTTT. This translates into CASSPDTANQPQHF.

This clonotype came up many times. The chain uses TRBV29-1 and TRBJ2-6; 7 positions match TRBD1. Germline trimming cut 4 bases from V and 1 base from J; bases unmatched to any gene: 13. Germline assignment: CDR1 SQVTM and CDR2 ANQGSEA. This CDR3 is built from 18 residues. DNA for the CDR3: TGCAGCGTTGGGACCACAGGGGAAGAAAGATCTGGGGCCAACGTCCTGACTTTC. This encodes CSVGTTGEERSGANVLTF.

Ten or more counts support this clonotype. The CDR3 is CASSSLTSGGAATGELFF. The CDR3 DNA follows: TGTGCCAGCAGTTCACTTACTAGCGGGGGGGCCGCCACCGGGGAGCTGTTTTTT. The chain combines TRBV27 with TRBJ2-2; 13 nucleotides line up with TRBD2. V lost 4 bases to trimming and J lost 4 bases; unmatched junction nucleotides: 9. The CDR3 extends over 18 amino acids. CDR1 is MNHEY, CDR2 SMNVEV, per germline (reference sequence).

There are a few counts of this clonotype. The rearrangement joins TRBV11-2 to TRBJ2-1; tentatively, D is TRBD2 (5 bases). CDR1 and CDR2 from the germline V gene are SGHAT and FQNNGV. Trimming removed 1 base from V and 16 bases from J, with 11 bases in between. CDR3 length: 11 amino acids. CDR3 DNA sequence: TGTGCCAGCAGCTTAGGGACGGGGTCCTTCTTC. This translates into CASSLGTGSFF.

This clonotype showed up just a few times. The rearrangement uses TRBV7-6 and TRBJ1-5, with D perhaps TRBD1 (5 bases). V lost 5 bases and J 7 bases, leaving 18 bases between the germline ends. The length of the CDR3 is 15 residues. Germline V gives CDR1 SGHVS, CDR2 FNYEAQ. CDR3 nucleotides: TGTGCCAGCAGCCTAACGGACGGGACCAACCAGCCCCAGCATTTT. Amino acid sequence: CASSLTDGTNQPQHF.

This clonotype was recorded many times. The J gene is TRBJ2-7, the V gene TRBV5-1, with D possibly being TRBD1 or TRBD2 (5 bases each). Trimming took 2 bases from V and 0 from J, leaving 12 bases between them. Germline CDR1 is SGHRS and CDR2 is YFSETQ. The CDR3 runs to 15 residues. In nucleotides, the CDR3 is TGCGCCAGCAGCTTTGGTAGGGACGGCTCCTACGAGCAGTACTTC. This encodes CASSFGRDGSYEQYF.

This clonotype was seen at least ten times. This chain links TRBV29-1 with TRBJ2-2; D unclear. Trimming cost V 0 bases and J 4 bases, with 9 bases left between them. Germline values: CDR1 SQVTM, CDR2 ANQGSEA. The CDR3 totals 14 residues. The CDR3 region has the DNA TGCAGCGTTGAAGAGCCGACGGCCACCGGGGAGCTGTTTTTT. Encoded protein: CSVEEPTATGELFF.